The T cell receptor (beta chain) under discussion was sequenced for a study of blood T cell repertoires in COVID-19. Study-level background: COVID-19 samples collected from the United States, Italy and Spain covered acute and convalescent phases. PBMCs, B-cell-depleted T cells, or T cells provided the cDNA or gDNA that made up the material.

As originally analysed: Reference gene primers were amplified, and this amplification served to estimate nucleated cell counts. Profiled with immunoSEQ multiplex PCR; TCRdb holds only in-frame clones, not every one. V, J and clone size derive from that table, while D and trimming were established from the DNA sequence. The sample records more than 95,000 clones, about four fifths being singletons. Trimming cost V 4 bases and J 5 bases; bases outside gene matches: 6. CDR1 ENHRY and CDR2 SYGVKD come from the germline V gene. The CDR3 runs 14 residues. Source material: peripheral blood. V and J are TRBV10-3 and TRBJ1-1; 8 nucleotides agree with TRBD1. The TCR comes from a man between 60 and 70 years old with acute or convalescent COVID-19. The CDR3, as DNA: TGTGCCATCAGTGCCACAGGGGGTAGGACTGAAGCTTTCTTT. This codes for CAISATGGRTEAFF.